The subject of this entry is one T cell receptor (beta chain). The table came from immunoSEQ multiplex PCR; TCRdb's copy has only in-frame clones and leaves some out. This sample has 55,000 to 75,000 clones; approximately 94% occur once, and the top ten carry over 0.35%. This entry comes from a study of technical replicates of blood from several donors. The germline V and J ends were trimmed by 7 bases and 2 bases, with 11 bases remaining between them. Germline V gives CDR1 MDHEN, CDR2 SYDVKM. This CDR3 has 13 residues. The chain links TRBV28 to TRBJ1-2; D possibly corresponds to TRBD1 (5 bases). The source material was T cells isolated from PBMCs. The source of this sequence is a human donor in good health. As DNA, the CDR3 is TGTGCCAGCACACAGGTTTCAAACTATGGCTACACCTTC. It is translated as CASTQVSNYGYTF.